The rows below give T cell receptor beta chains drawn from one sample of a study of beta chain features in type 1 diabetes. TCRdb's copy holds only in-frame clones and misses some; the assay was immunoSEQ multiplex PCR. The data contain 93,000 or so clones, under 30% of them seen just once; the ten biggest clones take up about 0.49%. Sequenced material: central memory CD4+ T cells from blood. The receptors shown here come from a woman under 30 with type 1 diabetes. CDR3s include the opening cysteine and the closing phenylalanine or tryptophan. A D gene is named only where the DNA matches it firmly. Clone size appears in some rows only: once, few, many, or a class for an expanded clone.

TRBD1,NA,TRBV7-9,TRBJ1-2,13,CASSRDRSYGYTF,TGTGCCAGCAGCCGGGACAGATCCTATGGCTACACCTTC
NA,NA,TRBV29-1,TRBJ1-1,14,CSVWGGGMNTEAFF,TGCAGCGTCTGGGGGGGCGGGATGAACACTGAAGCTTTCTTT
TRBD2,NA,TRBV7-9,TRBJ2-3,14,CAGVAGASTDTQYF,TGTGCCGGAGTAGCGGGCGCTAGCACAGATACGCAGTATTTT
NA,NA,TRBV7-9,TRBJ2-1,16,CASSPYDSSSYNEQFF,TGTGCCAGCAGCCCTTATGACTCCAGCTCCTACAATGAGCAGTTCTTC
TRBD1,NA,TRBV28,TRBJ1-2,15,CASSTDRGIGYGYTF,TGTGCCAGCAGTACCGACAGGGGGATAGGGTATGGCTACACCTTC
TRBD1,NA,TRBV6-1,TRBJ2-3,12,CAGDRGPDTQYF,TGTGCCGGGGACAGGGGCCCAGATACGCAGTATTTT
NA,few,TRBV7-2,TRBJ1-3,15,CASSEDWRVGNTIYF,TGTGCCAGCAGCGAGGATTGGAGGGTTGGAAACACCATATATTTT
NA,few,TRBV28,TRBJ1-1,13,CASYTGVYTEAFF,TGTGCCAGCTACACGGGGGTCTACACTGAAGCTTTCTTT
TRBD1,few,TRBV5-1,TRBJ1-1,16,CASSPLAGTVNTEAFF,TGCGCCAGCAGCCCCCTCGCCGGGACAGTGAACACTGAAGCTTTCTTT
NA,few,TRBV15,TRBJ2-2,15,CATSRDGGGTGELFF,TGTGCCACCAGCAGAGATGGGGGGGGGACAGGGGAGCTGTTTTTT
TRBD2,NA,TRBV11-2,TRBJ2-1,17,CASSRTSGREYYNEQFF,TGTGCCAGCAGCCGGACTAGCGGGAGAGAATACTACAATGAGCAGTTCTTC
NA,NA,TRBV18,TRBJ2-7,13,CASSPESGDEQYF,TGTGCCAGCTCACCAGAATCGGGGGACGAGCAGTACTTC
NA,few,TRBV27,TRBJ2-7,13,CASARQGGYEQYF,TGTGCCAGCGCCCGACAGGGAGGTTACGAGCAGTACTTC
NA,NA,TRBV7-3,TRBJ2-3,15,CASSWRAGSTDTQYF,TGTGCCAGCAGCTGGAGGGCGGGAAGCACAGATACGCAGTATTTT
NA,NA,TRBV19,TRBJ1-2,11,CASSDYNGYTF,TGTGCCAGTTCTGATTACAATGGCTACACCTTC
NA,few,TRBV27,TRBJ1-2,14,CASRSGQAFYGYTF,TGTGCCAGCAGATCGGGACAAGCCTTCTATGGCTACACCTTC
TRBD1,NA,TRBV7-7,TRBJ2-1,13,CASSRDSYNEQFF,TGTGCCAGCAGCAGGGACAGCTACAATGAGCAGTTCTTC
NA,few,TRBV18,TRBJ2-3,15,CASSPASDLTDTQYF,TGTGCCAGCTCCCCCGCTAGCGATCTCACAGATACGCAGTATTTT
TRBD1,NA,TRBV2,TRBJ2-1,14,CASAGTEAYNEQFF,TGTGCCAGCGCCGGGACAGAAGCTTACAATGAGCAGTTCTTC
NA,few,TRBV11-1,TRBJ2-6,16,CASSFQTGTGANVLTF,TGTGCCAGCAGCTTTCAAACAGGGACTGGGGCCAACGTCCTGACTTTC
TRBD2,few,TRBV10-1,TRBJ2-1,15,CASSQNIAGEGPQFF,TGCGCCAGCAGTCAAAATATAGCGGGAGAAGGACCGCAGTTCTTC
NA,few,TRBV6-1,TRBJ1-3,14,CASRTGRSGNTIYF,TGTGCCAGCAGGACAGGTCGATCTGGAAACACCATATATTTT
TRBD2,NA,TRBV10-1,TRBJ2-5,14,CASSDSGGQETQYF,TGCGCCAGCAGTGATTCGGGGGGTCAAGAGACCCAGTACTTC
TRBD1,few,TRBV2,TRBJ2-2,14,CASSPTGGYGELFF,TGTGCCAGCAGTCCTACAGGGGGCTACGGGGAGCTGTTTTTT
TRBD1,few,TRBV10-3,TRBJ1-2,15,CAISEIGTGEFGYTF,TGTGCCATCAGTGAGATCGGGACAGGGGAGTTTGGCTACACCTTC
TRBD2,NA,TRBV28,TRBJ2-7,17,CASRRRTSGTNTYEQYF,TGTGCCAGCCGAAGACGGACTAGCGGTACTAACACCTACGAGCAGTACTTC
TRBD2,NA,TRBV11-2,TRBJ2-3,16,CASSFPRGASTDTQYF,TGTGCCAGCAGCTTCCCGCGGGGGGCTAGCACAGATACGCAGTATTTT
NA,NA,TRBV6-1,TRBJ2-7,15,CASSGPQTEAYEQYF,TGTGCCAGCAGTGGCCCGCAGACAGAAGCCTACGAGCAGTACTTC
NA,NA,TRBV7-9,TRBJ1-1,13,CASSLSQNTEAFF,TGTGCCAGCAGCTTAAGCCAGAACACTGAAGCTTTCTTT
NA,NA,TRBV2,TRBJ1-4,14,CASSDSPGREKLFF,TGTGCCAGCAGTGACTCCCCAGGGCGGGAAAAACTGTTTTTT
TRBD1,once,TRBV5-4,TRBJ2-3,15,CASSYGQEEPDTQYF,TGTGCCAGCAGCTACGGACAGGAGGAACCAGATACGCAGTATTTT
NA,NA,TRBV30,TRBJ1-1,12,CAWSVQSTEAFF,TGTGCCTGGAGTGTACAGAGCACTGAAGCTTTCTTT
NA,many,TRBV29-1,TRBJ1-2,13,CSVGGQTPYGYTF,TGCAGCGTTGGAGGACAGACCCCCTATGGCTACACCTTC
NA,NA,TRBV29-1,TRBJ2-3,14,CSALSSGSTDTQYF,TGCAGCGCCCTTAGCAGCGGGAGCACAGATACGCAGTATTTT
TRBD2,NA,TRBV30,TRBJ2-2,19,CAWSGLGTSVFANTGELFF,TGTGCCTGGAGTGGGTTAGGGACTAGCGTATTCGCGAACACCGGGGAGCTGTTTTTT
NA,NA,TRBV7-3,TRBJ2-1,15,CASSLAGGSSNEQFF,TGTGCCAGCAGCTTGGCGGGTGGGAGCAGTAATGAGCAGTTCTTC
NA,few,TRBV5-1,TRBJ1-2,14,CASSLSQQGGGYTF,TGCGCCAGCAGCTTGTCCCAACAGGGCGGTGGCTACACCTTC
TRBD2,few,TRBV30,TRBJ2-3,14,CAWNPSGLTDTQYF,TGTGCCTGGAATCCTAGCGGCCTCACAGATACGCAGTATTTT
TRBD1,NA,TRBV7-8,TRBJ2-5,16,CASSLEPGTVKETQYF,TGTGCCAGCAGCTTAGAGCCCGGGACAGTAAAAGAGACCCAGTACTTC
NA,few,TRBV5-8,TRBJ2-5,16,CASSLRETAQSETQYF,TGTGCCAGCAGCTTGCGGGAGACGGCTCAATCGGAGACCCAGTACTTC
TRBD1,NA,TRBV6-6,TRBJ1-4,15,CASSYHDRGREKLFF,TGTGCCAGCAGTTACCATGACAGGGGGCGAGAAAAACTGTTTTTT
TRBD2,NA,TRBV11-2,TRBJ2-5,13,CASSFRGGETQYF,TGTGCCAGCAGCTTCCGGGGGGGAGAGACCCAGTACTTC
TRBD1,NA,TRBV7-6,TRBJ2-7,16,CASSYHPGQGTYEQYF,TGTGCCAGCTCCTACCATCCGGGACAGGGGACCTACGAGCAGTACTTC
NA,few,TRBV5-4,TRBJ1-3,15,CASRSGQNSGNTIYF,TGTGCCAGCAGAAGCGGACAGAACTCTGGAAACACCATATATTTT
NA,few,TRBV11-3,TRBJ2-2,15,CASSLDDRTYGELFF,TGTGCCAGCAGCTTAGACGACAGGACCTACGGGGAGCTGTTTTTT
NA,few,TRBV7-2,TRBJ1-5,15,CASSPDGGVGQPQHF,TGTGCCAGCAGCCCTGATGGGGGGGTTGGTCAGCCCCAGCATTTT
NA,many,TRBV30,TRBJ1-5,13,CAWSSRSGQPQHF,TGTGCCTGGAGTTCGAGGTCGGGTCAGCCCCAGCATTTT
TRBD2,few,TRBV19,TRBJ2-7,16,CASSIEVSGRIHEQYF,TGTGCCAGTAGTATTGAGGTGAGCGGGAGGATCCACGAGCAGTACTTC
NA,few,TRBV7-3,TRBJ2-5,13,CASSFSFQETQYF,TGTGCCAGCAGCTTTAGTTTCCAAGAGACCCAGTACTTC
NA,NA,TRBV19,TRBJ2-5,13,CASSATIQETQYF,TGTGCCAGTAGTGCGACTATCCAAGAGACCCAGTACTTC
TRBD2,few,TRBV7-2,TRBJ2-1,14,CASSLDTGGRAQVF,TGTGCCAGCAGCTTAGATACGGGGGGGAGGGCCCAGGTCTTC
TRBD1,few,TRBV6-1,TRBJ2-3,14,CASRGDRSTDTQYF,TGTGCCAGCAGGGGGGACAGGTCCACAGATACGCAGTATTTT
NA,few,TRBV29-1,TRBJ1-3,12,CSVEEHGNTIYF,TGCAGCGTTGAAGAACACGGAAACACCATATATTTT